This TCR beta chain was identified in a study of T cell repertoires in cytomegalovirus infection. This clonotype was detected a few times. TCRdb re-called the reads through MiXCR, storing one row per CDR3 protein. The data hold 450,000 to 550,000 distinct CDR3 sequences, with approximately 16% observed a single time. Germline CDR1 SGHTA, CDR2 FQGNSA. J was trimmed by 3 bases and V by 4 bases; bases with no gene match: 6. This CDR3 has 14 residues. The clonotype originates from a human donor in good health (CMV status not recorded). Some clones in this sample may be carry-over from other donors' samples. V and J are TRBV7-2 and TRBJ2-7; 7 bases fit TRBD1. Specimen: CD8+ T cells from PBMCs. CDR3 nucleotides: TGTGCCAGCAGCTCGACAGGGTCCCGCTACGAGCAGTACTTC. Protein product: CASSSTGSRYEQYF.